This T cell receptor beta chain was captured in a study of Ad26.COV2.S vaccination and SARS-CoV-2 variants (dated by TCRdb to the early 2020s). Regarding the research as a whole: Vaccine-arm donors came from COV1001, a multicentre, randomized, double-blind, placebo-controlled phase I-IIa trial of Ad26.COV2.S in healthy adults. Sequencing of the TCRbeta repertoire served to evaluate the specificity and breadth of SARS-CoV-2-reactive T cell receptors following Ad26.COV2.S vaccination. Participants in the trial were split at random into five groups of five each, receiving low-dose or high-dose Ad26.COV2.S once or twice, or else placebo on both occasions. Throughout the experiments and outcome assessment, investigators stayed blinded to trial group allocation. Ad26.COV2.S was given intramuscularly at 5x10^10 or 1x10^11 viral particles, as a single shot or as two shots 56 days apart. A total of about 30 samples were included in the TCR-sequenced set, comprising some 20 Ad26.COV2.S vaccine recipients, 5 placebo recipients and 8 SARS-CoV-2 convalescent individuals.

This clone was counted once. Its antigen target is currently unknown. The sample holds no much larger clone one base away, and base qualities are not on file. V and J lose 3 bases and 14 bases, and a span of 11 bases separates them. In the germline V gene, CDR1 corresponds to KGHSH and CDR2 to LQKENI. There are 12 amino acids in the CDR3, from cysteine to phenylalanine inclusive. Only CDR3 DNA is held: 36 bases, read in frame from base 1. The immunoSEQ Assay was used to sequence TCRbeta CDR3 regions. After extraction, genomic DNA underwent amplification by bias-controlled multiplex PCR, followed by high-throughput sequencing. The published analysis was carried out like this. To quantify the absolute abundance of every unique TCRbeta CDR3 region, sequences were collapsed and filtered. Usable DNA was measured by amplifying reference genes present in all nucleated cells, and TCRbeta template counts were normalized to that usable DNA to estimate T cell fraction. Repertoire TCRs were annotated as SARS-CoV-2-specific when V gene, CDR3 amino acid sequence and J gene were exactly matched to a known reactive TCR set. The reference SARS-CoV-2 TCR set was obtained from MIRA and was filtered for enrichment in COVID-19-positive ImmuneCODE repertoires, whereby public or cross-reactive TCRs were removed. Using the MIRA antigens, annotated TCRs were further analysed by specific ORF or by position within an ORF. Breadth was defined as the number of annotated unique rearrangements divided by the total number of unique productive rearrangements, and depth was defined as the summed frequency of the annotated unique rearrangements. Group comparisons of TCR breadth used two-sided Wilcoxon rank-sum tests. Imported from immuneACCESS, the table was reduced by TCRdb to in-frame sequences with V and J called. These copies leave out some clones; in studies compared against another copy, an unresolved V gene accounts for under half, and the cause of the remainder is not known. D and trimming come from the DNA, and the V and J calls and clone size come from that table. This sample has about 350,000 clones in its table, and roughly nine tenths of those were observed once. The ten top clones hold around 5.8% of the sample.

Per the publication, the treatment or condition label means: some 20 received Ad26.COV2.S at low or high dose, single or two shots; about 5 received placebo; per-sample allocation not given. For vaccine and placebo recipients, the sequenced repertoires came from samples collected on day 63 after the first injection. Between 29 July and 7 August 2020, Cohort 1b enrolled some 25 adults aged 18-55 years at one site in Boston, USA. As a vaccine, Ad26.COV2.S was a replication-incompetent adenovirus type 26 vector that expressed a prefusion-stabilized SARS-CoV-2 spike protein derived from the original Wuhan strain. Study-wide findings and limitations: After vaccination, spike-specific CD8+ and CD4+ T cell responses were reported to show substantial breadth. Non-spike TCR breadth was comparable between vaccine and placebo recipients, consistent with the vaccine containing only spike. Compared with placebo recipients, Ad26.COV2.S recipients showed higher spike-specific TCR breadth (P = 0.0014). Comparing responses between vaccine doses or regimens was not something the study was powered to do. According to the authors, total T cell responses may have been underestimated by the TCR breadth and depth analyses.

Sequenced here: peripheral blood, sampled in a trial of Ad26.COV2.S vaccine versus placebo. This TCR was sampled from a person between 18 and 59 years old who received the Ad26.COV2.S COVID-19 vaccine or a placebo. The chain is assembled from TRBV18 and TRBJ1-6, with no confident D gene call. Read as DNA, the sequence is TGTGCCAGCTCACCTCCCGAGATCTCCCTCCACTTT. Its product reads: CASSPPEISLHF.